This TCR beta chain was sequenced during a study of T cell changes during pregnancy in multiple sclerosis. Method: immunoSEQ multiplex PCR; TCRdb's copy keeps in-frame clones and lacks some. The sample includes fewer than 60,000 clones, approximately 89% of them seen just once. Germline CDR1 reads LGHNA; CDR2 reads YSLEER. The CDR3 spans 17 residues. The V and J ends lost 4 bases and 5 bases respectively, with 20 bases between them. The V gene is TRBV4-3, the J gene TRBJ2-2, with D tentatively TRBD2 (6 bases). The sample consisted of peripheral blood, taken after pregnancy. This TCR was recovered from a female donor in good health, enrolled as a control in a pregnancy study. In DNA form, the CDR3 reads TGCGCCAGCAGCCCCACCTGGGGGGAGGACCTAACCGGGGAGCTGTTTTTT. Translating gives CASSPTWGEDLTGELFF.